The rows below give T cell receptor beta chains drawn from one sample of a study of a mutant IDH1 vaccine in newly diagnosed glioma. TCRdb keeps only in-frame clones here, not all; method: immunoSEQ multiplex PCR. This table has about 60,000 clones, around four fifths appearing once. Their antigens are not known. The input for sequencing was PBMCs, taken from a glioma patient whose treatment included an IDH1 peptide vaccine. The source is a man younger than 40 with glioma. The CDR3 runs from the conserved cysteine through the conserved F or W. The order of the fields is clone size, D gene, V gene, J gene, CDR3 protein, CDR3 DNA. The D gene is left open where the match is weak. Part of the rows lack a size; the others show once, few, many or a class for expanded clones.

>NA|NA|TRBV4-1|TRBJ1-4
CASSQDITSNEKLFF
TGCGCCAGCAGCCAAGATATAACCAGTAACGAAAAACTGTTTTTT
>once|NA|TRBV27|TRBJ1-2
CASRQTGSYGYTF
TGTGCCAGCAGACAAACAGGATCCTATGGCTACACCTTC
>NA|NA|TRBV10-2|TRBJ2-3
CASSGGLRDSTDTQYF
TGCGCCAGCAGTGGGGGATTACGGGATAGCACAGATACGCAGTATTTT
>once|TRBD1|TRBV7-9|TRBJ2-1
CASSLERGLNEQFF
TGTGCCAGCAGCTTAGAGAGGGGGCTGAATGAGCAGTTCTTC
>NA|NA|TRBV10-2|TRBJ1-6
CASLGPGQADNSPLHF
TGCGCCAGCCTTGGACCGGGACAAGCCGATAATTCACCCCTCCACTTT
>few|NA|TRBV7-8|TRBJ1-5
CASSLLAGRWNQPQHF
TGTGCCAGCAGCTTACTTGCAGGGAGGTGGAATCAGCCCCAGCATTTT
>NA|NA|TRBV4-1|TRBJ2-3
CASSLKEGGLLSITQYF
TGCGCCAGCAGCCTAAAGGAGGGGGGGCTACTTAGTATTACGCAGTATTTT
>NA|NA|TRBV29-1|TRBJ2-1
CSVENLQGYNEQFF
TGCAGCGTGGAGAATTTACAGGGATACAATGAGCAGTTCTTC
>NA|NA|TRBV6-5|TRBJ2-7
CASSYMGPPYEQYF
TGTGCCAGCAGTTACATGGGTCCTCCCTACGAGCAGTACTTC
>NA|NA|TRBV27|TRBJ2-7
CASRLDISYEQYF
TGTGCCAGCCGGCTGGACATTTCCTACGAGCAGTACTTC
>NA|NA|TRBV15|TRBJ2-2
CATSRRGGHSNTGELFF
TGTGCCACCAGCAGACGAGGTGGGCATTCGAACACCGGGGAGCTGTTTTTT
>NA|NA|TRBV11-2|TRBJ2-2
CASRSLKGHGELFF
TGTGCCAGCAGGTCCCTGAAGGGTCACGGGGAGCTGTTTTTT
>NA|TRBD1|TRBV7-9|TRBJ1-6
CASSPGQGSSPLHF
TGTGCCAGCAGCCCAGGACAGGGGAGTTCACCCCTCCACTTT
>NA|TRBD1|TRBV6-5|TRBJ1-6
CASRAGTANSPLHF
TGTGCCAGCAGAGCCGGGACAGCTAATTCACCCCTCCACTTT
>NA|TRBD1|TRBV6-6|TRBJ1-1
CASIPPGGRNTEAFF
TGTGCCAGCATTCCCCCAGGGGGTAGGAACACTGAAGCTTTCTTT
>once|NA|TRBV10-1|TRBJ1-5
CASSVMGSLMDNQPQHF
TGCGCCAGCAGCGTCATGGGATCCTTAATGGACAATCAGCCCCAGCATTTT
>NA|NA|TRBV18|TRBJ1-3
CASSPNTGGGNTIYF
TGTGCCAGCTCACCAAACACGGGGGGCGGAAACACCATATATTTT
>NA|NA|TRBV6-5|TRBJ2-7
CASSFGPHSYEQYF
TGTGCCAGCAGTTTTGGACCGCACTCCTACGAGCAGTACTTC
>NA|NA|TRBV5-1|TRBJ2-3
CASSLTTDTQYF
TGCGCCAGCAGCTTGACGACGGATACGCAGTATTTT
>once|NA|TRBV7-9|TRBJ2-3
CANSLGNTDTQYF
TGTGCCAACAGCTTGGGGAACACAGATACGCAGTATTTT
>once|NA|TRBV5-1|TRBJ1-1
CASNTDSLNTEAFF
TGCGCCAGCAACACCGACAGCTTGAACACTGAAGCTTTCTTT
>NA|NA|TRBV5-1|TRBJ2-2
CASKEGQVGANTGELFF
TGCGCCAGCAAGGAGGGGCAGGTAGGGGCGAACACCGGGGAGCTGTTTTTT
>NA|TRBD1|TRBV5-6|TRBJ2-2
CASSRQGAGNGELFF
TGTGCCAGCAGCCGCCAGGGGGCTGGGAACGGGGAGCTGTTTTTT
>NA|TRBD2|TRBV6-1|TRBJ2-2
CASSEYQTTSGDTGELFF
TGTGCCAGCAGTGAATATCAGACAACTAGCGGGGATACCGGGGAGCTGTTTTTT
>NA|NA|TRBV7-6|TRBJ1-1
CASSLEGGILNTEAFF
TGTGCCAGCAGCTTAGAGGGGGGGATATTGAACACTGAAGCTTTCTTT
>NA|NA|TRBV11-2|TRBJ2-3
CASSPRAQVLTDTQYF
TGTGCCAGCAGCCCACGCGCCCAGGTCCTCACAGATACGCAGTATTTT
>NA|NA|TRBV28|TRBJ1-5
CASSWIKFQPQHF
TGTGCCAGCAGTTGGATAAAGTTTCAGCCCCAGCATTTT
>NA|NA|TRBV19|TRBJ1-1
CASSTQGKTEAFF
TGTGCCAGTAGTACTCAGGGTAAGACTGAAGCTTTCTTT
>NA|NA|TRBV4-1|TRBJ2-7
CASSHPSGAYEQYF
TGCGCCAGCAGCCACCCCTCGGGGGCCTACGAGCAGTACTTC
>NA|NA|TRBV10-3|TRBJ1-5
CAISEGGPPQHF
TGTGCCATCAGTGAAGGGGGGCCGCCCCAGCATTTT
>NA|TRBD1|TRBV6-6|TRBJ1-2
CASILTGGVYGYTF
TGTGCCAGCATCTTAACAGGGGGCGTCTATGGCTACACCTTC
>NA|TRBD1|TRBV30|TRBJ1-2
CAWRPGQGVFHYGYTF
TGTGCCTGGAGGCCGGGACAGGGGGTCTTTCACTATGGCTACACCTTC
>NA|NA|TRBV7-8|TRBJ2-1
CASSLQAGSSYNEQFF
TGTGCCAGCAGCCTCCAGGCGGGGTCCTCCTACAATGAGCAGTTCTTC
>NA|NA|TRBV5-1|TRBJ2-5
CASSFLNGETQYF
TGCGCCAGCAGCTTTTTAAACGGCGAGACCCAGTACTTC
>NA|NA|TRBV27|TRBJ1-1
CASSITSSGSTEAFF
TGTGCCAGCAGTATCACTTCGTCGGGGAGCACTGAAGCTTTCTTT
>NA|NA|TRBV6-1|TRBJ2-1
CASNSPGTGRNEQFF
TGTGCCAGCAATTCCCCCGGGACTGGGCGGAATGAGCAGTTCTTC
>few|NA|TRBV18|TRBJ1-5
CASSHEDQPQHF
TGTGCCAGCTCACACGAAGATCAGCCCCAGCATTTT
>NA|NA|TRBV6-6|TRBJ1-3
CVSSSGNTIYF
TGTGTCTCGTCGTCTGGAAACACCATATATTTT
>NA|NA|TRBV28|TRBJ2-1
CASSLSTVGVQQFF
TGTGCCAGCAGTCTCAGTACAGTTGGGGTTCAGCAGTTCTTC
>few|TRBD1|TRBV7-9|TRBJ1-5
CASSLDTDRTQHF
TGTGCCAGCAGCCTAGATACGGACAGGACGCAGCATTTT
>once|TRBD1|TRBV5-1|TRBJ1-6
CASSLGTGNFHF
TGCGCCAGCAGCTTGGGGACAGGGAATTTCCACTTT
>NA|TRBD2|TRBV18|TRBJ2-1
CASSPPGLAGGSNEQFF
TGTGCCAGCTCACCTCCGGGACTAGCGGGGGGTTCCAATGAGCAGTTCTTC
>NA|NA|TRBV29-1|TRBJ1-5
CSFRDPNQPQHF
TGCAGTTTCCGGGACCCTAATCAGCCCCAGCATTTT
>few|NA|TRBV5-4|TRBJ2-3
CASSLGRDTQYF
TGTGCCAGCAGCTTGGGGCGAGATACGCAGTATTTT
>NA|NA|TRBV21-1|TRBJ2-2
CASSKKDRDTGELFF
TGTGCCAGCAGCAAAAAGGACAGGGACACCGGGGAGCTGTTTTTT
>NA|NA|TRBV7-9|TRBJ2-2
CASSPGTFFTGELFF
TGTGCCAGCAGCCCCGGGACATTCTTTACCGGGGAGCTGTTTTTT
>NA|NA|TRBV28|TRBJ1-1
CASSLGLRGTEAFF
TGTGCCAGCAGTTTAGGGTTGCGAGGCACTGAAGCTTTCTTT
>NA|NA|TRBV5-5|TRBJ1-2
CASSLAGGYTF
TGTGCCAGCAGCTTGGCAGGAGGCTACACCTTC
>once|NA|TRBV4-1|TRBJ2-5
CASSQDGGKQETQYF
TGCGCCAGCAGCCAAGATGGCGGGAAGCAAGAGACCCAGTACTTC
>NA|NA|TRBV7-9|TRBJ1-1
CASSLQGGRTEAFF
TGTGCCAGCAGCTTACAGGGAGGTAGGACTGAAGCTTTCTTT
>NA|NA|TRBV2|TRBJ1-2
CASSPSVQGYTF
TGTGCCAGCAGCCCGTCTGTACAAGGCTACACCTTC
>NA|NA|TRBV4-1|TRBJ2-4
CASSQTSTLAKNIQYF
TGCGCCAGCAGCCAGACCTCCACCCTAGCCAAAAACATTCAGTACTTC
>NA|TRBD2|TRBV4-2|TRBJ2-1
CASSPRTSASYNEQFF
TGTGCCAGCAGCCCCCGGACTAGCGCCTCCTACAATGAGCAGTTCTTC